One and the same sample provided the 2 T cell receptor beta chains below, sequenced in a study of T cell responses to AZD1222 COVID-19 vaccine. Clones were sequenced by immunoSEQ multiplex PCR, and TCRdb holds only the in-frame ones, with some missing. The table records about 160,000 clones, 88% of them present only once. This specimen was peripheral blood, taken on day 0 of AZD1222 vaccination. The receptors shown here come from an adult in good health.

This chain uses TRBV30 with TRBJ1-1, with TRBD1 identical over 7 bases. CDR1 and CDR2 (germline): GTSNPN, SVGIG (reference sequence). V shed 0 bases, J shed 4 bases, and the junction held 5 bases outside the gene matches. The CDR3 is 14 residues long. The CDR3, as DNA: TGTGCCTGGAGTGTGACAGGGAGGAGCACTGAAGCTTTCTTT. It specifies CAWSVTGRSTEAFF.

This sequence joins TRBV5-1 and TRBJ1-3; TRBD1 might be the D (6 bases). Germline values: CDR1 SGHRS, CDR2 YFSETQ. Trimming shortened V by 1 base and J by 0 bases, and 8 bases separated the two germline ends. There are 15 residues in the CDR3. The CDR3 sequence: CASSLSGASGNTIYF. The CDR3 nucleotides are TGCGCCAGCAGCTTGTCAGGGGCCTCTGGAAACACCATATATTTT.